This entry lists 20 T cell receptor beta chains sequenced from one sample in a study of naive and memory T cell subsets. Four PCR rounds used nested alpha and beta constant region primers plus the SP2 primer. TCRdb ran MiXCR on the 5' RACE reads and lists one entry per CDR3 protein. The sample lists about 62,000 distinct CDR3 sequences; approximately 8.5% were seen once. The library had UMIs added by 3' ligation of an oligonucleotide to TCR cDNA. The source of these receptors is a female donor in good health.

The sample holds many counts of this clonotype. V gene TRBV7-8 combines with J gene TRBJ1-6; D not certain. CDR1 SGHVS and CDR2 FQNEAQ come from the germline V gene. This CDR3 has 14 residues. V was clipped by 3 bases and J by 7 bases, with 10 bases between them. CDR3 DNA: TGTGCCAGCAGCTTCGCAGGTTGGAATTCACCCCTCCACTTT. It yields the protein CASSFAGWNSPLHF.

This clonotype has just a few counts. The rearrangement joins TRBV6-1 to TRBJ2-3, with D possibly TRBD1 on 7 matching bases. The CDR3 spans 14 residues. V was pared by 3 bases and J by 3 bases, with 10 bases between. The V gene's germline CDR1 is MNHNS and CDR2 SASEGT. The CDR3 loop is CASSDRGVTDTQYF. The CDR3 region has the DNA TGTGCCAGCAGTGACAGGGGGGTTACAGATACGCAGTATTTT.

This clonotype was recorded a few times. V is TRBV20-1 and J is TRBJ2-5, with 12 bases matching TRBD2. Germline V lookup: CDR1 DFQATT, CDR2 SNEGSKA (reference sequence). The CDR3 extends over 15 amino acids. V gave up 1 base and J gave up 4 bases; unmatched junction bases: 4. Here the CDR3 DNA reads TGCAGTGCTAGAGGTCTAGCGGGAGGGAGAGAGACCCAGTACTTC. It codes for CSARGLAGGRETQYF.

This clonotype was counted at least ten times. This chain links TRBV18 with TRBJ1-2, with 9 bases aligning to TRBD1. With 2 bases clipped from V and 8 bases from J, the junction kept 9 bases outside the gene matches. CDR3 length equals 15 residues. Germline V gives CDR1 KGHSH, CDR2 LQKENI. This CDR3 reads CASSPSTGGADGYTF. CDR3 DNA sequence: TGTGCCAGCTCACCATCTACAGGGGGCGCGGACGGCTACACCTTC.

This CDR3 reads CASSDSGAYEQYF. The CDR3 coding sequence is TGTGCCAGCAGTGATAGTGGTGCCTACGAGCAGTACTTC. This sequence joins TRBV6-5 and TRBJ2-7; D call uncertain. In germline, CDR1 is MNHEY, CDR2 SVGAGI. CDR3 length equals 13 residues. Trimming removed 5 bases at V and 2 bases at J, with 10 bases between.

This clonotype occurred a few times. CDR3 region: CASRPGLADTDTQYF. The CDR3 DNA is TGTGCCAGCAGGCCGGGACTAGCGGACACAGATACGCAGTATTTT. The chain couples TRBV6-6 to TRBJ2-3, with 11 bases identical to TRBD2. The CDR3 runs 15 residues. Germline V gene data show CDR1 as MNHNY and CDR2 as SVGAGI (reference sequence). Trimming at V came to 6 bases and at J to 2 bases, leaving 4 bases not matched to a gene.

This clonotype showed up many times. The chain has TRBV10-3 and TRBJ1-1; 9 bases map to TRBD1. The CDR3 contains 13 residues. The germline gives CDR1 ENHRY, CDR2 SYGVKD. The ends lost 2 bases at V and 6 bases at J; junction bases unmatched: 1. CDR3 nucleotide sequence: TGTGCCATCAGTGAGGGACAGGGGCCTGAAGCTTTCTTT. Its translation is CAISEGQGPEAFF.

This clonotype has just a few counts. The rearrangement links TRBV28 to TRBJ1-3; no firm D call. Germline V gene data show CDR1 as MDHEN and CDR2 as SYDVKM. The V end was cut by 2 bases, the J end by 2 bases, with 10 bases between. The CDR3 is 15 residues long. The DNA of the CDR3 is TGTGCCAGCAGTTTAATACAAGGCACTGGAAACACCATATATTTT. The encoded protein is CASSLIQGTGNTIYF.

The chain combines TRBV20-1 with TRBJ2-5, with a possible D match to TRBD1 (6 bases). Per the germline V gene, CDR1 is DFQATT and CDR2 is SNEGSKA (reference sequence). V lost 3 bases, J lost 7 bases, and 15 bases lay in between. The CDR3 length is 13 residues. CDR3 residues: CSASWLTGWTQYF. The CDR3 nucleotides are TGCAGTGCTAGCTGGCTGACAGGTTGGACCCAGTACTTC.

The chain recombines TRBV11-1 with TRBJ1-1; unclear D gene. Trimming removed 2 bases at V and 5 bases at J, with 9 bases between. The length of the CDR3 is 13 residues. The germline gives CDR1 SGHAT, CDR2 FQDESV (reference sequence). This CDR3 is CASSLLSETEAFF. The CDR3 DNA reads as TGTGCCAGCAGCTTATTATCGGAAACTGAAGCTTTCTTT.

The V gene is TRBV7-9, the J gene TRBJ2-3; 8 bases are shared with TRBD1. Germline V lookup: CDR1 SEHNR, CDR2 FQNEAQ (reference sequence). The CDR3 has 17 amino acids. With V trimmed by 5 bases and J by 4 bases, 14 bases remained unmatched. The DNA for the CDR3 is TGTGCCAGCAGCACCTGGGCGGACAGGGTACTTGCAGATACGCAGTATTTT. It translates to CASSTWADRVLADTQYF.

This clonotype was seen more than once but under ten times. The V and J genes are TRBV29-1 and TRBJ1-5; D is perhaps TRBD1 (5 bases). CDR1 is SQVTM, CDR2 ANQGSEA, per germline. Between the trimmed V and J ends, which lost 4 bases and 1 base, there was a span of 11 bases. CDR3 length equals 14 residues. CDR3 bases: TGCAGCGTTGCGGTACAGGAGAGCAATCAGCCCCAGCATTTT. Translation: CSVAVQESNQPQHF.

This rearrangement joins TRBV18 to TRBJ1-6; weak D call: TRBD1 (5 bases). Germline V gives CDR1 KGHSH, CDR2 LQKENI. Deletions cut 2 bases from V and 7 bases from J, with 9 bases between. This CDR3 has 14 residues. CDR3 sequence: CASSPTGRNSPLHF. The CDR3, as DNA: TGTGCCAGCTCACCAACAGGCCGCAATTCACCCCTCCACTTT.

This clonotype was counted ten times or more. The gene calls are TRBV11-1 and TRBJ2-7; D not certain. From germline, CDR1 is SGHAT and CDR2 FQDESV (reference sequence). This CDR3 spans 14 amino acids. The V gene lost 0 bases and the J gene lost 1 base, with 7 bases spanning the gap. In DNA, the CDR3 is TGTGCCAGCAGCTTAGCGGGGAATTCCTACGAGCAGTACTTC. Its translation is CASSLAGNSYEQYF.

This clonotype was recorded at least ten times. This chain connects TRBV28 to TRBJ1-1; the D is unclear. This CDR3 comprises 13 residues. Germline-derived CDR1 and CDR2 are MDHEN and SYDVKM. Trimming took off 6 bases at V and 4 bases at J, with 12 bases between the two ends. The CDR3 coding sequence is TGTGCCAGCAGGACTAGAAGTGGCACTGAAGCTTTCTTT. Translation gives CASRTRSGTEAFF.

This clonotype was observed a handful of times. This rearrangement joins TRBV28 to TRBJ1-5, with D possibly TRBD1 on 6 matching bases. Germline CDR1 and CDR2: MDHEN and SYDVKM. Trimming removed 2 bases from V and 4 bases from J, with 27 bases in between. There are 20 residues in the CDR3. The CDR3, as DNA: TGTGCCAGCAGTTTAGTCGGGGGCAGGACCTCGTCTGGGTCGAATCAGCCCCAGCATTTT. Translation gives CASSLVGGRTSSGSNQPQHF.

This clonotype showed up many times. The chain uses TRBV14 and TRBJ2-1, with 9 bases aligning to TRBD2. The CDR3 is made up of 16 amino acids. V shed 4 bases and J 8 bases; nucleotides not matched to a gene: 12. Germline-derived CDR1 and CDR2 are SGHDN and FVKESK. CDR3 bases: TGTGCCAGCAGCCCCTTAGCGGGGGCCCCGGTCCATGAGCAGTTCTTC. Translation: CASSPLAGAPVHEQFF.

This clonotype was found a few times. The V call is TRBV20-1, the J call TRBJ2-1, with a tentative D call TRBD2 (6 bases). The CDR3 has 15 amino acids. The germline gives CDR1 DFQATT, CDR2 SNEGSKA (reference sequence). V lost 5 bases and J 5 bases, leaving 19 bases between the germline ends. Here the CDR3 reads CSAGEARLSHNEQFF. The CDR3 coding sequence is TGCAGTGCTGGGGAGGCTAGACTGAGTCACAATGAGCAGTTCTTC.

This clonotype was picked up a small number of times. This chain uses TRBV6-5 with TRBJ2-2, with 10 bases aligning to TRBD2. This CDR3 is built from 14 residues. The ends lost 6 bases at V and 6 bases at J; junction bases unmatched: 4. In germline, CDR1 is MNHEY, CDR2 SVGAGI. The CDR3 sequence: CASSLAGAAGELFF. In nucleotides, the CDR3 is TGTGCCAGCAGCCTAGCGGGAGCGGCCGGGGAGCTGTTTTTT.

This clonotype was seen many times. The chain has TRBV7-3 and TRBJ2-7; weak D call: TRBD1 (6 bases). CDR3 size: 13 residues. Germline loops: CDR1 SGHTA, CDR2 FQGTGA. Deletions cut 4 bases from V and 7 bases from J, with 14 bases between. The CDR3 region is CASSSSPGQEQYF. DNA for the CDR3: TGTGCCAGCAGCTCATCCCCCGGACAGGAGCAGTACTTC. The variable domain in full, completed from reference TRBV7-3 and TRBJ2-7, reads GAGVSQTPSNKVTEKGKYVELRCDPISGHTALYWYRQSLGQGPEFLIYFQGTGAADDSGLPNDRFFAVRPEGSVSTLKIQRTERGDSAVYLCASSSSPGQEQYFGPGTRLTVT.